This T cell receptor beta chain was sequenced for a study of regulatory T cells in long-lasting Graves disease. Across the whole study: Recently diagnosed Graves' patients had received antithyroid drugs for under 3 months. Study-level findings and limits: Persistent disease was characterized by preferential usage of TRBV28, TRBJ1-2 and TRBJ2-5.

The CDR3 has 13 residues. Germline V CDR1 and CDR2: SEHNR, FQNEAQ (reference sequence). This clonotype was recorded at least ten times. The antigen is undetermined. Library construction for TCR beta used iRepertoire HTBI primers and Arm-PCR of CDR3 regions. TCRdb re-derived calls from the multiplex PCR reads in MiXCR, one entry per CDR3 protein. Of some 500,000 distinct CDR3 sequences listed, approximately 15% were seen once; the top ten hold 10%. Time point: newly diagnosed GD, antithyroid drugs for less than 3 months. The TCR library was prepared using RNA isolated from PBMCs. This same sample was also part of a study on T cells in Graves' hyperthyroidism and ophthalmopathy. As that study records: A set of HTBI primers served as the primers for a first-round RT-PCR of the TCR CDR3. The authors' 13 V-J model separated ophthalmopathy from stable hyperthyroidism.

The sample in question was peripheral blood mononuclear cells (PBMCs), obtained at new diagnosis, from a patient treated with antithyroid drugs. J is TRBJ2-4 and V is TRBV7-9; 9 bases agree with TRBD2. The receptor comes from a man between 25 and 39 years old with Graves disease. The CDR3 sequence is CAGRREGKNIQYF. DNA of the CDR3: TGTGCGGGCAGGCGGGAGGGCAAAAACATTCAGTACTTC.